Listed below are T cell receptor beta chains from one sample, sequenced in a study of T cells in localized non-small cell lung cancer. Produced via immunoSEQ multiplex PCR; TCRdb's table is partial and in-frame only. The repertoire holds about 33,000 clones, with roughly 87% as singletons. The specimen was peripheral blood mononuclear cells, collected before any cancer treatment. The receptors shown here come from a man aged 35-75 years with stage III lung adenocarcinoma. CDR3s include the opening cysteine and the closing phenylalanine or tryptophan. The D gene is left open where the match is weak. Size is stated for part of the rows, as once, few or many counts, or as a class when the clone is expanded.

>-|TRBV4-3|-|TRBJ2-6
CASSQGDSYSGANVLTF
TGCGCCAGCAGCCAAGGGGACTCATACTCTGGGGCCAACGTCCTGACTTTC
>-|TRBV30|once|TRBJ1-2
CAWSVRRLADGYTF
TGTGCCTGGAGTGTACGAAGGCTCGCAGACGGCTACACCTTC
>-|TRBV6-5|-|TRBJ2-5
CASSYSQGGETQYF
TGTGCCAGCAGTTACTCTCAGGGTGGAGAGACCCAGTACTTC
>-|TRBV5-5|-|TRBJ1-3
CASSLWTPSGNTIYF
TGTGCCAGCAGCCTTTGGACGCCCTCTGGAAACACCATATATTTT
>-|TRBV7-2|-|TRBJ1-4
CASSLEWRKNEKLFF
TGTGCCAGCAGCTTAGAGTGGAGAAAGAATGAAAAACTGTTTTTT
>TRBD1|TRBV6-4|-|TRBJ2-1
CASSAPGQGANEQFF
TGTGCCAGCAGTGCCCCGGGACAGGGGGCGAATGAGCAGTTCTTC
>TRBD1|TRBV28|few|TRBJ2-6
CASRTGQGSGANVLTF
TGTGCCAGCAGAACCGGACAGGGCTCGGGGGCCAACGTCCTGACTTTC
>-|TRBV9|-|TRBJ1-1
CASSSPGTRVTEAFF
TGTGCCAGCAGCTCCCCGGGGACTCGCGTTACTGAAGCTTTCTTT
>TRBD1|TRBV6-6|-|TRBJ1-2
CASSYSPEGAPYGYTF
TGTGCCAGCAGTTACTCGCCCGAGGGGGCTCCCTATGGCTACACCTTC
>TRBD1|TRBV2|-|TRBJ2-5
CASSPDRVVQYF
TGTGCCAGCAGTCCGGACAGGGTTGTCCAGTACTTC